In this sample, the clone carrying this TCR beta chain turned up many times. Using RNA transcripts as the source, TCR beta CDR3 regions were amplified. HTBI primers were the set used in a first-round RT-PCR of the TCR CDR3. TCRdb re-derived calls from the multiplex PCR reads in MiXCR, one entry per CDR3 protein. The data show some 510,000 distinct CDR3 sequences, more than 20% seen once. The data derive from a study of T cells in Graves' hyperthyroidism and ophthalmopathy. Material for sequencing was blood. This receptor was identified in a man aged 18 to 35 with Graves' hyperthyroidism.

The chain's CDR3 is CASSSREGSSYEQYF. The CDR3 DNA follows: TGTGCCAGCAGCTCAAGGGAGGGAAGCTCCTACGAGCAGTACTTC. The chain carries TRBV13 and TRBJ2-7, with 7 bases lining up with TRBD2. The germline gives CDR1 PRHDT, CDR2 FYEKMQ (reference sequence). The CDR3 loop spans 15 amino acids. Trimming at V came to 4 bases and at J to 0 bases, leaving 6 bases not matched to a gene.